These 2 T cell receptor beta chains were sequenced from one sample in a study of cytomegalovirus exposure and HLA in healthy donors. PCR amplification relied on 60 Vbeta primers (plus 13 Jbeta primers). Assay: immunoSEQ multiplex PCR; the TCRdb copy retains only in-frame clones and omits some. The sample holds around 230,000 clones, around 78% seen once. The sample comprised PBMCs. Receptors originate from a boy aged 5-17 years in good health and CMV-seronegative.

The V gene is TRBV10-1, the J gene TRBJ2-7, with 12 bases lining up with TRBD1. Trimming cost V 9 bases and J 2 bases; bases outside gene matches: 5. This CDR3 has 14 amino acids. CDR1 and CDR2 (germline): WNHNN, SYGVQD (reference sequence). The CDR3 sequence: CASTGTGGPYEQYF. For the CDR3, the DNA is TGCGCCAGTACCGGGACAGGGGGCCCCTACGAGCAGTACTTC.

This clone has only a few counts. The chain employs TRBV5-6 and TRBJ1-5; D may be TRBD1 (5 bases). The germline gives CDR1 SGHDT, CDR2 YYEEEE. V was cut by 1 base and J by 6 bases, with 11 bases left in between. This CDR3 is built from 14 residues. CDR3 in amino acids: CASSLSGLGQPQHF. For the CDR3, the DNA is TGTGCCAGCAGCTTGTCAGGGTTGGGTCAGCCCCAGCATTTT. Together with reference TRBV5-6 and TRBJ1-5, the CDR3 gives the full variable domain: DAGVTQSPTHLIKTRGQQVTLRCSPKSGHDTVSWYQQALGQGPQFIFQYYEEEERQRGNFPDRFSGHQFPNYSSELNVNALLLGDSALYLCASSLSGLGQPQHFGDGTRLSIL.